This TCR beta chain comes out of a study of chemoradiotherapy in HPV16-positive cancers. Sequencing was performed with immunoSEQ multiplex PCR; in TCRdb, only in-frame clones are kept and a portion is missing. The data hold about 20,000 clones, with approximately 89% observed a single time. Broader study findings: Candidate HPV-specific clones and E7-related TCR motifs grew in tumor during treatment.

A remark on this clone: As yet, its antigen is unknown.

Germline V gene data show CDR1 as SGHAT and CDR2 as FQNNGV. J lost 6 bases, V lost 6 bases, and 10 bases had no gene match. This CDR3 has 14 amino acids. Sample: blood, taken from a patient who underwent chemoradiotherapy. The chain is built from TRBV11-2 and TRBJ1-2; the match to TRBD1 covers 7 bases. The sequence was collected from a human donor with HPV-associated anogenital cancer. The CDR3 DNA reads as TGTGCCAGCAGTGGATCACAGGGGAGGGATGGCTACACCTTC. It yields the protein CASSGSQGRDGYTF.